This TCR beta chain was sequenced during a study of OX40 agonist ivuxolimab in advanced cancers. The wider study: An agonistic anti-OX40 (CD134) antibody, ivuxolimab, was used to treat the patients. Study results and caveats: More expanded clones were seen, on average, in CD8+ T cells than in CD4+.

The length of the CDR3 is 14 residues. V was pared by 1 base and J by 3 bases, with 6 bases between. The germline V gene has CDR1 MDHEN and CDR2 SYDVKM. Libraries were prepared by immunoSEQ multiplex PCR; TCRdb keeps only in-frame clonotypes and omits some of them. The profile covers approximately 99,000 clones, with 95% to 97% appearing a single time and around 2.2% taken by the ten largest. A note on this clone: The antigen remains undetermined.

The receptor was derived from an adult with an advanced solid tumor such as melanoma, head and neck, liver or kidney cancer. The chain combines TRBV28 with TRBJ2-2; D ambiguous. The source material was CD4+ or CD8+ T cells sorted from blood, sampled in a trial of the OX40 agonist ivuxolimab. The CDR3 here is CASSLLVDTGELFF. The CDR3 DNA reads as TGTGCCAGCAGTTTATTGGTGGACACCGGGGAGCTGTTTTTT. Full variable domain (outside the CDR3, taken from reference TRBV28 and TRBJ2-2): DVKVTQSSRYLVKRTGEKVFLECVQDMDHENMFWYRQDPGLGLRLIYFSYDVKMKEKGDIPEGYSVSREKKERFSLILESASTNQTSMYLCASSLLVDTGELFFGEGSRLTVL.